This T cell receptor (beta chain) derives from a study of blood T cell repertoires in COVID-19. Study-wide background: Samples representing acute and convalescent COVID-19 were sourced from the United States, Italy and Spain. The cDNA or gDNA used as material had been derived from T cells, B-cell-depleted T cells, or PBMCs.

Recruited during active infection, patients (from Seattle) were subsequently followed longitudinally. This CDR3 contains 16 residues. The V end was cut by 4 bases, the J end by 3 bases, with 18 bases between. The germline gives CDR1 SGHTA, CDR2 FQGTGA. Per the original methods: Nucleated cell counts were estimated from reference gene primer amplification. The repertoire was sequenced with immunoSEQ multiplex PCR; TCRdb's copy has only in-frame clones and lacks some. V, J and clone size are those of that table, while D and trimming were read from the DNA. This table holds under 400,000 clones, more than 70% found once.

The material sequenced was peripheral blood. The clonotype was recovered from a woman between 55 and 75 years old with COVID-19, enrolled during active disease. The rearrangement uses TRBV7-3 and TRBJ1-2, with a weak D call TRBD1 (5 bases). CDR3 in amino acids: CASSSQLAAGHYGYTF. The CDR3 DNA sequence: TGTGCCAGCAGCTCGCAACTGGCGGCAGGGCACTATGGCTACACCTTC.